The clone carrying this T cell receptor beta chain was detected ten times or more. These data come from a study of T cells in Graves' hyperthyroidism and ophthalmopathy. Lactation, pregnancy, other autoimmune disease or uncontrolled infection led to exclusion of patients. Every diagnosis used clinical symptoms, serum thyroxine and TRAb, thyroid ultrasound and orbital computed tomography. The CDR3 has 15 residues. The germline gives CDR1 LGHNT, CDR2 FRNRAP. The ends lost 3 bases at V and 7 bases at J; junction bases unmatched: 7. Template material for amplifying TCR beta CDR3 regions consisted of RNA transcripts. Researchers ran a first-round RT-PCR on the TCR CDR3 using the HTBI primer set. TCRdb re-called the multiplex PCR reads with MiXCR, one entry per CDR3 protein. The profile covers fewer than 650,000 distinct CDR3 sequences, with 13% to 15% appearing a single time and roughly 6.9% taken by the ten largest.

Sequenced sample: blood. This clonotype was obtained from a woman younger than 30 with Graves' ophthalmopathy. The genes are TRBV12-5 and TRBJ2-1, with 9 bases identical to TRBD2. The CDR3, as DNA: TGTGCTAGTGGTTTCGGCGGGAGGGCCTCGAATGAGCAGTTCTTC. Translation: CASGFGGRASNEQFF.